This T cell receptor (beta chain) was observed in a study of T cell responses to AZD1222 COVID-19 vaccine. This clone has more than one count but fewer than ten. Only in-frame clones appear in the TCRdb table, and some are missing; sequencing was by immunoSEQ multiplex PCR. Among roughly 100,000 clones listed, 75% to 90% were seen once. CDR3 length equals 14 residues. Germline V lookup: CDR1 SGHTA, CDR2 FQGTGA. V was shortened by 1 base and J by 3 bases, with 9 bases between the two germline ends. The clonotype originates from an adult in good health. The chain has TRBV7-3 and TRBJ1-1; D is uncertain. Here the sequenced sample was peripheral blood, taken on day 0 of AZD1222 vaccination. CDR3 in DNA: TGTGCCAGCAGCTTAATGGCGTGGGACACTGAAGCTTTCTTT. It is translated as CASSLMAWDTEAFF.